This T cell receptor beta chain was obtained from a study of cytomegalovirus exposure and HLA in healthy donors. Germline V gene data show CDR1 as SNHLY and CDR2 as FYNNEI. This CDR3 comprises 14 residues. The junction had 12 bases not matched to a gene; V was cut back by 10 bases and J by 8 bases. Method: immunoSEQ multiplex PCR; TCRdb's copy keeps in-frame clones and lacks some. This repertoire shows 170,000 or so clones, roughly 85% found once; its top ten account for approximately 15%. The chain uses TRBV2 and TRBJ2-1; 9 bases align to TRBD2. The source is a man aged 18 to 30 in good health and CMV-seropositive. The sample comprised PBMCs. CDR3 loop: CATQRLAGSDEQFF. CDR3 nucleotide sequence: TGTGCCACCCAAAGGCTAGCGGGATCCGATGAGCAGTTCTTC. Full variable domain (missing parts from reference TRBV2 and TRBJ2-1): EPEVTQTPSHQVTQMGQEVILRCVPISNHLYFYWYRQILGQKVEFLVSFYNNEISEKSEIFDDQFSVERPDGSNFTLKIRSTKLEDSAMYFCATQRLAGSDEQFFGPGTRLTVL.